This is a list of T cell receptor beta chains from one sample in a study of shared clonotypes between healthy human individuals. Here immunoSEQ multiplex PCR was the method, and the copy in TCRdb shows in-frame clones only, minus some. The sample carries about 580,000 clones, nearly 98% recorded once. The material sequenced was naive CD8+ T cells sorted from blood. The receptors were gathered from a man younger than 45 in good health. Each CDR3 is given with its conserved first and last residue. D genes are given only for firm matches.

D gene,V gene,J gene,CDR3 protein
TRBD2,TRBV29-1,TRBJ2-1,CSAAAGREEQFF
TRBD1,TRBV2,TRBJ1-5,CASRDRGNQPQHF
TRBD1,TRBV2,TRBJ1-4,CASTAIGGGRNEKLFF
.,TRBV25-1,TRBJ2-1,CASSVRRHEQFF
.,TRBV29-1,TRBJ2-2,CSVLEGNTGELFF
TRBD2,TRBV7-9,TRBJ2-7,CASSGRLAETYEQYF
TRBD2,TRBV7-2,TRBJ2-5,CASSSPGLAYQETQYF
.,TRBV29-1,TRBJ1-1,CSVGENTEAFF
TRBD1,TRBV4-1,TRBJ1-5,CASSHPGQVHQPQHF
TRBD1,TRBV4-1,TRBJ2-7,CASSQWQGAYEQYF
.,TRBV4-2,TRBJ2-6,CASSQDTRPGLTSSGANVLTF
TRBD2,TRBV7-2,TRBJ2-3,CASSLRLAGVIPDTQYF
.,TRBV7-8,TRBJ2-2,CASSLWTVGDTGELFF
.,TRBV5-1,TRBJ2-7,CASSSPGVDYEQYF
.,TRBV7-9,TRBJ2-5,CASSFGSEETQYF
TRBD1,TRBV5-6,TRBJ1-5,CASSLAGGSNQPQHF
.,TRBV23-1,TRBJ2-7,CASSQPSNRCEQYF
TRBD2,TRBV4-2,TRBJ2-1,CASSQDWTSGTGEQFF
.,TRBV2,TRBJ2-1,CASIRGYEQFF
.,TRBV27,TRBJ2-7,CASSPRPQGVEQYF
.,TRBV2,TRBJ2-3,CASSKSLLVDTQYF
TRBD1,TRBV5-4,TRBJ2-5,CASSLWGQLGETQYF
.,TRBV28,TRBJ2-7,CASRPPTWYEQYF
.,TRBV4-3,TRBJ2-1,CASSQVGLGAEQFF
TRBD1,TRBV7-6,TRBJ2-7,CASSFRDSSYEQYF
.,TRBV18,TRBJ2-2,CASSGRAGELFF